This record covers a single T cell receptor beta chain. Its antigen remains unknown. CDR1 SGHRS and CDR2 YFSETQ come from the germline V gene. Deletions cut 5 bases from V and 6 bases from J, with 9 bases between. This CDR3 has 11 residues. The source of the sample is a study of shared clonotypes between healthy human individuals. Study-level results: Sampling used blood alone; tissue repertoires probably differ. Sequencing depth was a factor that was expected to affect clonotype sharing among donors. Several donors had 4% to 6.5% of their naive CD4 clonotypes in common.

Running of the assay took place at deep level. Produced via immunoSEQ multiplex PCR; TCRdb's table is partial and in-frame only. The table has around 240,000 clones, approximately 65% seen once; the top ten hold more than 9.5%. Sample: memory CD4+ T cells sorted from blood. Subset indicated: CD45RA-negative fraction. The clonotype was recovered from a man aged 25-45 years in good health. The chain employs TRBV5-1 and TRBJ2-7; D may be TRBD2 (5 bases). The CDR3 sequence: CASRLASEQYF. The CDR3 coding sequence is TGCGCCAGCAGATTAGCGTCCGAGCAGTACTTC.